One sample yielded the 10 T cell receptor beta chains listed below, sequenced in a study of identical twins. MiXCR, applied by TCRdb to the 5' RACE reads, yields one record per CDR3 protein. The sample consists of a few hundred thousand distinct CDR3 sequences, roughly 13% of them appearing once. These data were also reused for a study on yellow fever vaccine responses in identical twins.

Sequenced material: memory (CD45RO+) T cells sorted from blood. These receptors came from a woman between 18 and 29 years old in good health.

The chain joins TRBV7-2 to TRBJ2-7; possible D gene TRBD1, 5 bases. Trimming removed 2 bases from V and 0 bases from J, with 11 bases in between. Germline CDR1 SGHTA, CDR2 FQGNSA. This CDR3 comprises 15 residues. The DNA of the CDR3 is TGTGCCAGCAGCTTATTTGGGGCAAGCTCCTACGAGCAGTACTTC. Residues: CASSLFGASSYEQYF.

This clonotype was seen a few times. The genes are TRBV4-2 and TRBJ2-7; no clear D. V gave up 0 bases and J gave up 2 bases, with 5 bases separating them. The CDR3 consists of 13 residues. Germline-derived CDR1 and CDR2 are LGHNA and YNFKEQ. This CDR3 reads CASSQDLPYEQYF. In DNA, the CDR3 is TGTGCCAGCAGCCAAGATTTGCCCTACGAGCAGTACTTC.

The genes are TRBV6-1 and TRBJ1-3, with D unclear. The CDR3 covers 15 residues. V was shortened by 2 bases and J by 4 bases, with 12 bases between the two germline ends. Germline assignment: CDR1 MNHNS and CDR2 SASEGT. The CDR3 DNA sequence: TGTGCCAGCAGTGAAATGGGCTACCCAGGAAACACCATATATTTT. It specifies CASSEMGYPGNTIYF.

This sequence joins TRBV3-1 and TRBJ2-3, with D perhaps given as TRBD1 or TRBD2 (5 bases each). V shed 3 bases and J shed 0 bases, with 10 bases lying between them. This CDR3 spans 15 amino acids. From germline, CDR1 is LGHDT and CDR2 YNNKEL (reference sequence). For the CDR3, the DNA is TGTGCCAGCAGCCACAGCCGGGACAGCACAGATACGCAGTATTTT. Translating gives CASSHSRDSTDTQYF.

At least ten counts were recorded for this clonotype. The chain carries TRBV6-1 and TRBJ2-1; D gene uncertain. Per the germline V gene, CDR1 is MNHNS and CDR2 is SASEGT. The CDR3 consists of 13 residues. V was shortened by 6 bases and J by 0 bases, with 6 bases between the two germline ends. The DNA for the CDR3 is TGTGCCAGCAGGCGTAGCTCCTACAATGAGCAGTTCTTC. This codes for CASRRSSYNEQFF.

In its sample, this clonotype was seen many times. The V gene is TRBV10-3, the J gene TRBJ1-5, with D unclear. The ends were cut back, 6 bases at V and 3 bases at J, with 6 bases in the middle. CDR1 and CDR2 (germline): ENHRY, SYGVKD. This CDR3 has 12 residues. This CDR3 reads CAISQNNQPQHF. CDR3 nucleotide sequence: TGTGCCATCAGCCAAAACAATCAGCCCCAGCATTTT.

This clonotype was seen a few times. The V gene is TRBV3-1, the J gene TRBJ1-3, with a possible D match to TRBD1 (6 bases). The CDR3 extends over 14 amino acids. The germline gives CDR1 LGHDT, CDR2 YNNKEL (reference sequence). V lost 8 bases and J 0 bases, leaving 11 bases between the germline ends. CDR3 amino acids: CASSADSSGNTIYF. In DNA, the CDR3 is TGTGCCAGCTCGGCGGACAGCTCTGGAAACACCATATATTTT.

This clonotype was seen at least ten times. The J gene is TRBJ2-5, the V gene TRBV5-1; D gene unclear. This CDR3 is 11 amino acids long. Germline lookup yields CDR1 SGHRS and CDR2 YFSETQ. The germline V and J ends were trimmed by 4 bases and 4 bases, with 5 bases remaining between them. CDR3 sequence: CASSVTETQYF. The CDR3, as DNA: TGCGCCAGCAGCGTAACAGAGACCCAGTACTTC.

This clonotype has more than one count but fewer than ten. The V gene is TRBV4-1, the J gene TRBJ1-4; 8 nucleotides line up with TRBD1. The V gene end was trimmed by 4 bases and the J gene end by 15 bases; junction bases not matched to a gene: 10. This CDR3 is 13 amino acids long. CDR1 and CDR2 (germline): MGHRA, YSYEKL. CDR3 loop: CASSLLIRDRLFF. The DNA for the CDR3 is TGCGCCAGCAGCCTCTTGATCCGGGACAGGTTGTTTTTT.

The gene calls are TRBV4-3 and TRBJ2-3, with 10 positions matching TRBD2. Per the germline V gene, CDR1 is LGHNA and CDR2 is YSLEER. Trimming took 1 base from V and 3 from J; bases not matched to a gene: 4. The CDR3 runs 16 residues. The CDR3 region is CASSQASAGGTDTQYF. The CDR3 nucleotides read TGCGCCAGCAGCCAAGCTTCAGCGGGAGGGACAGATACGCAGTATTTT.